Included here is one TCR beta chain sequence, with context. The antigen is not known. Between the trimmed V and J ends, which lost 6 bases and 2 bases, there was a span of 9 bases. This CDR3 region has 13 residues. Germline assignment: CDR1 SNHLY and CDR2 FYNNEI. The source of the sample is a study of blood T cells in healthy people across ages. Study details: The capture of about one barcoded beta molecule per two T cells was achieved by template switching. Points from the study as a whole: Both naive CD4+ cell counts and diversity were greater in long-lived donors than in aged donors.

With a J-beta primer mix and a sample-barcoded 5' primer, a second PCR ran about 6 to 11 cycles. TCRdb re-analysed the 5' RACE reads in MiXCR, keeping a single row per CDR3 protein. The table includes approximately 1.5 million distinct CDR3 sequences, approximately 32% detected once. The sequencing sample was made of blood. This TCR derives from a woman in her 30s in good health. The V gene is TRBV2, the J gene TRBJ2-3; weak D call: TRBD2 (5 bases). CDR3 DNA: TGTGCCAGCAGGGAGGCTACCACAGATACGCAGTATTTT. Translating it yields CASREATTDTQYF.